These 9 T cell receptor beta chains were sequenced from one sample in a study of OX40 agonist ivuxolimab in advanced cancers. Profiled with immunoSEQ multiplex PCR; TCRdb holds only in-frame clones, not every one. The sample holds roughly 56,000 clones, more than 75% seen once. This material consisted of CD4+ or CD8+ T cells sorted from blood, taken in a trial of the OX40 agonist ivuxolimab. The source is an adult with an advanced solid tumor such as melanoma, head and neck, liver or kidney cancer.

The gene calls are TRBV7-2 and TRBJ1-1; D not resolved. Germline V gives CDR1 SGHTA, CDR2 FQGNSA. Trimming removed 3 bases from V and 6 bases from J, with 17 bases in between. The CDR3 length is 15 residues. Here the CDR3 DNA reads TGTGCCAGCAGCTTCGGCGGGGATACGCGGGCTGAAGCTTTCTTT. Translation gives CASSFGGDTRAEAFF.

The chain employs TRBV27 and TRBJ2-1, with D perhaps TRBD1 (6 bases). V lost 6 bases, J lost 6 bases, and 30 bases lay in between. Per germline, CDR1 MNHEY and CDR2 SMNVEV (reference sequence). This CDR3 spans 19 amino acids. The DNA for the CDR3 is TGTGCCAGCAGCCAACTGACAGGTGACTCCAGTCCCCGATTCAATGAGCAGTTCTTC. Its protein product is CASSQLTGDSSPRFNEQFF.

The chain has TRBV28 and TRBJ2-7; D assignment may be TRBD1 or TRBD2 (5 bases each). CDR1 and CDR2 from the germline V gene are MDHEN and SYDVKM. CDR3 length: 15 amino acids. Trimming removed 5 bases from V and 0 bases from J, with 14 bases in between. CDR3 loop: CASSPRGPLSYEQYF. CDR3 DNA: TGTGCCAGCAGTCCCCGGGGACCACTCTCCTACGAGCAGTACTTC.

The V and J genes are TRBV10-3 and TRBJ2-2, with 13 bases aligning to TRBD2. Trimming took 2 bases from V and 7 from J; bases not matched to a gene: 4. Germline V CDR1 and CDR2: ENHRY, SYGVKD. The CDR3 is 16 amino acids. The CDR3 coding sequence is TGTGCCATCAGTGAGGGGACTAGCGGGAAGGACGGGGAGCTGTTTTTT. Encoded protein: CAISEGTSGKDGELFF.

This chain connects TRBV7-8 to TRBJ2-2; D perhaps matches TRBD2 (6 bases). The CDR3 spans 16 residues. The germline gives CDR1 SGHVS, CDR2 FQNEAQ. V was pared by 1 base and J by 5 bases, with 14 bases between. Written as DNA, the CDR3 is TGTGCCAGCAGCTTAGAGCGACTAGTGGGTACCGGGGAGCTGTTTTTT. Translation: CASSLERLVGTGELFF.

This rearrangement joins TRBV27 to TRBJ2-7; 12 bases are a match to TRBD2. Per the germline V gene, CDR1 is MNHEY and CDR2 is SMNVEV (reference sequence). With 5 bases clipped from V and 4 bases from J, the junction kept 9 bases outside the gene matches. This CDR3 has 16 amino acids. CDR3 region: CASSADGLAGLYEQYF. CDR3 DNA: TGTGCCAGCAGTGCCGACGGACTAGCGGGACTGTACGAGCAGTACTTC.

The chain employs TRBV5-5 and TRBJ1-2, with 7 bases matching TRBD1. In germline, CDR1 is SGHKS, CDR2 YYEKEE (reference sequence). This CDR3 spans 17 amino acids. The ends lost 6 bases at V and 4 bases at J; junction bases unmatched: 18. The CDR3 region has the DNA TGTGCCAGCACCCCGCCCGCTGGAACAGGGGTAGGCTATGGCTACACCTTC. Its protein product is CASTPPAGTGVGYGYTF.

This clone was seen a single time. This chain links TRBV19 with TRBJ2-5; possibly TRBD2 for D (6 bases). The assigned J gene may be wrong: the sequence end matches TRBJ2-7 better. CDR1 is LNHDA and CDR2 is SQIVND in the germline V gene (reference sequence). The length of the CDR3 is 15 residues. The CDR3 region is CASSIDRGTAGEQYF. The CDR3 bases are TGTGCCAGTAGTATAGATCGGGGGACTGCTGGCGAGCAGTACTTC.

V gene TRBV5-1 combines with J gene TRBJ2-1; 15 positions agree with TRBD2. Germline V gene sequence: CDR1 SGHRS, CDR2 YFSETQ. Trimming took 6 bases from V and 7 from J; bases not matched to a gene: 14. The CDR3 spans 18 residues. CDR3 loop: CASTFVPGLAGGTNEQFF. In DNA, the CDR3 is TGCGCCAGCACCTTCGTCCCGGGACTAGCGGGAGGTACAAATGAGCAGTTCTTC.